The clone carrying this T cell receptor (beta chain) came up a few times. Its matching antigen is unknown. These data originate in a study of T cell responses to AZD1222 COVID-19 vaccine. Study-wide results and caveats: Donors were largely white British and mainly female; clonal diversity was possibly underestimated. Repertoire samples came only from after the peak T cell response. Baseline seropositivity characterized only a handful of AZD1222 recipients. Spike was spanned by vaccine-associated CD4 TCRs, which were dominant at 160-218 and 743-854.

TCRdb keeps only in-frame clones here, not all; method: immunoSEQ multiplex PCR. Of approximately 82,000 clones in the sample, more than 85% are singletons; the top ten hold about 5.2%. V lost 3 bases to trimming and J lost 1 base, with 9 bases between them. CDR3 length: 14 amino acids. Per germline, CDR1 WSHSY and CDR2 SAAADI. This TCR came from an adult in good health. The chain carries TRBV10-2 and TRBJ1-1; D is possibly TRBD1 (5 bases). The specimen was peripheral blood, collected on day 0 of AZD1222 vaccination. The CDR3, as DNA: TGCGCCAGCAGTGAAATGCAGGGGAACACTGAAGCTTTCTTT. This codes for CASSEMQGNTEAFF.